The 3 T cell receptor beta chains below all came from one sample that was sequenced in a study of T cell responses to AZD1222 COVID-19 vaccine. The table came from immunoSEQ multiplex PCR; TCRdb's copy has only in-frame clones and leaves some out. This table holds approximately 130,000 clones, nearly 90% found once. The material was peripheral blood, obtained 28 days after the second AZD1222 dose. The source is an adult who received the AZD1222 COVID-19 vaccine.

In DNA form, the CDR3 reads TGTGCCAGCTCACCACCGGAGAATCTCAGAGAGCAGTACTTC. Translated: CASSPPENLREQYF. The V call is TRBV18, the J call TRBJ2-7; D is unresolved. Looked up from germline, CDR1 is KGHSH and CDR2 is LQKENI. The CDR3 extends over 14 amino acids. V was cut by 0 bases and J by 7 bases, with 13 bases left in between.

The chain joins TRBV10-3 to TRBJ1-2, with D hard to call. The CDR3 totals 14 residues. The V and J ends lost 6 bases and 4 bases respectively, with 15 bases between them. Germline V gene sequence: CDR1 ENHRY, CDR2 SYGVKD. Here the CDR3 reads CAISPEEQSYGYTF. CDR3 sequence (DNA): TGTGCCATCAGCCCCGAGGAGCAGTCCTATGGCTACACCTTC.

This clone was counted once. CDR3 sequence (DNA): TGTGCCAGCAGTTACCGGGGGCCCTCCCAAGAGACCCAGTACTTC. Translation: CASSYRGPSQETQYF. This chain joins TRBV6-2 or TRBV6-3 and TRBJ2-5; tentatively, D is TRBD1 or TRBD2 (6 bases each). The CDR3 is 15 residues long. From germline, CDR1 is MNHEY and CDR2 SVGEGT. V was clipped by 2 bases and J by 1 base, with 11 bases between them.